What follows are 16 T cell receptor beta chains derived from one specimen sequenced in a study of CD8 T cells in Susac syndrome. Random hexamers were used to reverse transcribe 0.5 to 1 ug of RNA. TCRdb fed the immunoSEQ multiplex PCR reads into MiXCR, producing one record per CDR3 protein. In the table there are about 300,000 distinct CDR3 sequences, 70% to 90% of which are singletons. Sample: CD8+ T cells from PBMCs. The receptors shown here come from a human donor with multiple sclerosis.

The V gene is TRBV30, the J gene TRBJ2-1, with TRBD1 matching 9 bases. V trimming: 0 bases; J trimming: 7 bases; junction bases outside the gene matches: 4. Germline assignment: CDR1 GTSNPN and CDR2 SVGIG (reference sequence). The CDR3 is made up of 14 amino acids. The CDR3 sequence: CAWSVGTGMNEQFF. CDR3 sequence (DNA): TGTGCCTGGAGTGTGGGGACAGGGATGAATGAGCAGTTCTTC. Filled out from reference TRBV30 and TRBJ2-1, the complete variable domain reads SQTIHQWPATLVQPVGSPLSLECTVEGTSNPNLYWYRQAAGRGLQLLFYSVGIGQISSEVPQNLSASRPQDRQFILSSKKLLLSDSGFYLCAWSVGTGMNEQFFGPGTRLTVL.

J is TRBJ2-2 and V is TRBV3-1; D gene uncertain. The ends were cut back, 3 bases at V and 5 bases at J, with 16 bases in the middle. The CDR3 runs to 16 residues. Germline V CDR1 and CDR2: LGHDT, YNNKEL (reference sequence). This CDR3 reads CASSHRSYVGTGELFF. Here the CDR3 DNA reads TGTGCCAGCAGCCACCGCTCCTACGTTGGTACCGGGGAGCTGTTTTTT.

CDR3 nucleotides: TGTGCCAGTGGTGGTTTAATCTATGGCTACACCTTC. This sequence encodes CASGGLIYGYTF. The chain links TRBV19 to TRBJ1-2; no firm D call. The CDR3 length is 12 residues. Per germline, CDR1 LNHDA and CDR2 SQIVND (reference sequence). The germline V and J ends were trimmed by 8 bases and 4 bases, with 11 bases remaining between them.

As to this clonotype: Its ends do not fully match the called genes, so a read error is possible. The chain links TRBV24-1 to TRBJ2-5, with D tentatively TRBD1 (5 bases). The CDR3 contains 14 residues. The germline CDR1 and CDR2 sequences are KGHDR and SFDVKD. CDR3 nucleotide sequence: TGTGCCATCAGTGATCGGACACCACAAGAGACCCAGTACTTC. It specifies CAISDRTPQETQYF.

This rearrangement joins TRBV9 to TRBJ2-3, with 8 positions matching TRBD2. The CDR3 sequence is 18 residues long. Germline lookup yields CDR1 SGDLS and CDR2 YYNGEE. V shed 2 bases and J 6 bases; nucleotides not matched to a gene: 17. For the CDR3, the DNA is TGTGCCAGCAGCGTCGCGGGGATACAGCGGGGGCCGGCGGATACGCAGTATTTT. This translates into CASSVAGIQRGPADTQYF.

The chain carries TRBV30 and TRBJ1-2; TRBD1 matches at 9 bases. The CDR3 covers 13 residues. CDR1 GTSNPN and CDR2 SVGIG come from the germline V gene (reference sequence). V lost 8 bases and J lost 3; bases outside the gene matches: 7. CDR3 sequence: CAVWTGAHYGYTF. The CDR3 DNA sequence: TGTGCCGTGTGGACAGGGGCCCACTATGGCTACACCTTC.

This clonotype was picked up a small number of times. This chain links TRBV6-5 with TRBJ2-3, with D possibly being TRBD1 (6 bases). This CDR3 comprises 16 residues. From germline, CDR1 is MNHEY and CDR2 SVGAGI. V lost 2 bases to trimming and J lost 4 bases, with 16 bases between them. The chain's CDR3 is CASSYPQGSGADTQYF. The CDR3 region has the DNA TGTGCCAGCAGTTACCCACAGGGAAGTGGGGCAGATACGCAGTATTTT.

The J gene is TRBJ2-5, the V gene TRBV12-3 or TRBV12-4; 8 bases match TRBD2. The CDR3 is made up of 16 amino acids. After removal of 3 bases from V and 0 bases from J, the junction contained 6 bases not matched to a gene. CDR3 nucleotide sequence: TGTGCCAGCAGTTTCGGTGGCGGGGGGCACCAAGAGACCCAGTACTTC. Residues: CASSFGGGGHQETQYF.

CDR3 loop: CSAREGAGETQYF. The CDR3 nucleotides read TGCAGTGCTAGAGAGGGGGCGGGGGAGACCCAGTACTTC. The chain uses TRBV20-1 and TRBJ2-5; D possibly matches TRBD1 or TRBD2 (6 bases each). From germline, CDR1 is DFQATT and CDR2 SNEGSKA (reference sequence). The CDR3 is made up of 13 amino acids. Trimming shortened V by 0 bases and J by 5 bases, and 10 bases separated the two germline ends.

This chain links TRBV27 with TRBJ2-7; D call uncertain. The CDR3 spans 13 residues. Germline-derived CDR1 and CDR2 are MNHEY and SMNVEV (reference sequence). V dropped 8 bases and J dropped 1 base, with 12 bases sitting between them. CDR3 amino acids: CASQEEGSYEQYF. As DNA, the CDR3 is TGTGCCAGCCAAGAAGAAGGTTCCTACGAGCAGTACTTC.

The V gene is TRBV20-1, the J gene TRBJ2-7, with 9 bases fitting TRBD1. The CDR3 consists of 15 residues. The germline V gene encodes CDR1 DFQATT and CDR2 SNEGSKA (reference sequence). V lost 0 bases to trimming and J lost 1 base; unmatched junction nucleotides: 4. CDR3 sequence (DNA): TGCAGTGCTAGAGATCGGGGGACAGGGTCCTACGAGCAGTACTTC. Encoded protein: CSARDRGTGSYEQYF.

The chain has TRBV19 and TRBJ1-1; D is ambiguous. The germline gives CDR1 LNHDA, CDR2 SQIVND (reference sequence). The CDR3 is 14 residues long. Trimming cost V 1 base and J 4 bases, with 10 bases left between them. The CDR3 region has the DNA TGTGCCAGTAGTATAGTAGGCCCTACCACTGAAGCTTTCTTT. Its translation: CASSIVGPTTEAFF.

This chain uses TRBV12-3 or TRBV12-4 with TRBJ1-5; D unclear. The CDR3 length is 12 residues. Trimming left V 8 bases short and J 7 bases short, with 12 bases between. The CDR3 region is CASGPNSQPQHF. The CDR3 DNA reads TGTGCCAGCGGCCCTAATTCACAGCCCCAGCATTTT.

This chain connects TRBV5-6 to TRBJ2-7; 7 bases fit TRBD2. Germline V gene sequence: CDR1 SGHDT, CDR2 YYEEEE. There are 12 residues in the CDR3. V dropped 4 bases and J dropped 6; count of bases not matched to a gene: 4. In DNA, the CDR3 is TGTGCCAGCAGCCAGGGAGGGTCCGAGCAGTACTTC. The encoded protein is CASSQGGSEQYF.

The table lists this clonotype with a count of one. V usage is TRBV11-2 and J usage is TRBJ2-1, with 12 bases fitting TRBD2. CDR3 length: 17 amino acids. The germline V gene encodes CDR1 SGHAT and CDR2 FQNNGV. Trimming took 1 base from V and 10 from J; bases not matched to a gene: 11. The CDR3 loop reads CASSLGTILAGGGEQFF. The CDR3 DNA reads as TGTGCCAGCAGCTTAGGCACGATACTAGCGGGGGGTGGAGAGCAGTTCTTC.

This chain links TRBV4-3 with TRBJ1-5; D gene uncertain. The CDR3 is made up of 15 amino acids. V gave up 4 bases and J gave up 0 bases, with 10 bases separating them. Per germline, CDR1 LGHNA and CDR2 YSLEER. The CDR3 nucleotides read TGCGCCAGCAGCCCCGGGGTCTATAGCAATCAGCCCCAGCATTTT. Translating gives CASSPGVYSNQPQHF.